This T cell receptor (beta chain) was identified in a study of T cell repertoires in cytomegalovirus infection. For the study at large: CMV infection together with matching HLA type was indicated by public TCR beta signatures. The study's findings and limits: Summed public TCR beta family frequency identified CMV carriers bearing the relevant HLA. It was HLA-C-restricted CMV-specific TCR beta clonotypes that dominated the response ex vivo.

V lost 6 bases and J 0 bases, leaving 6 bases between the germline ends. Germline CDR1 is MNHNS and CDR2 is SASEGT. The CDR3 loop spans 14 amino acids. TCRdb reprocessed the reads with MiXCR, giving one entry per CDR3 protein. The table shows about 400,000 distinct CDR3 sequences, with about a third occurring only once. Regarding this clonotype: The antigen remains unidentified.

This sequence joins TRBV6-1 and TRBJ2-6, with D hard to call. Sequencing was performed on cultured PBMCs, taken from culture after CMV antigen stimulation. This receptor was obtained from a human donor in good health (CMV status not recorded). Some clones in this sample may be carry-over from other donors' samples. CDR3 residues: CASRVFSGANVLTF. The CDR3 nucleotides read TGTGCCAGCAGGGTTTTCTCTGGGGCCAACGTCCTGACTTTC.